This T cell receptor (beta chain) originates from a study of technical replicates of blood from a few donors. Sequencing used immunoSEQ multiplex PCR; TCRdb keeps in-frame clones, though not all of them. The sample includes tens of thousands of clones, around nine tenths seen only once; the top ten take 3.5% to 5%. Germline V lookup: CDR1 SGDLS, CDR2 YYNGEE. The V and J ends lost 3 bases and 2 bases, in that order; junction bases with no gene match: 11. The CDR3 runs 17 residues. This TCR derives from a human donor in good health. Some clones in this sample may be carry-over from other donors' samples. V usage is TRBV9 and J usage is TRBJ2-5; 9 bases align to TRBD2. The sample comprised PBMCs. DNA of the CDR3: TGTGCCAGCAGCGCGGGGAGTAGCGGGGGCTTACAAGAGACCCAGTACTTC. Translated: CASSAGSSGGLQETQYF.